The clone carrying this T cell receptor (beta chain) was counted between two and nine times. The antigen is unknown. Profiled with immunoSEQ multiplex PCR; TCRdb holds only in-frame clones, not every one. The profile shows 75,000 to 100,000 clones, 80% to 95% of them singletons. The record originates from a study of graft-versus-host responses after intestinal transplantation. Across the study: Among the recipients, transplants were multivisceral, liver-intestinal, or isolated intestinal. Every recipient had anti-thymocyte globulin induction and three to four years of tacrolimus plus steroids.

Regarding the study as a whole: Analysis identified GvH clones in recipient marrow, with some appearing first in ileum or blood.

The CDR3 is 14 amino acids. Germline V CDR1 and CDR2: MGHRA, YSYEKL. Trimming left V 2 bases short and J 4 bases short, with 10 bases between. The sample consisted of PBMCs, taken approximately 470 days after intestinal transplant. This TCR was sampled from a human patient who received an intestinal transplant, so some T cells may come from the graft donor. This chain joins TRBV4-1 and TRBJ2-3; the D is unclear. CDR3 residues: CASSQLMGPDTQYF. The CDR3 DNA reads as TGCGCCAGCAGCCAATTGATGGGCCCAGATACGCAGTATTTT.